This TCR beta chain came from a study of cytomegalovirus exposure and HLA in healthy donors. General study results and limits: Cytomegalovirus-associated status was assigned to about 180 TCR beta chains. Despite most TCR sequences being rare, some public TCRs occurred in many donors.

Produced via immunoSEQ multiplex PCR; TCRdb's table is partial and in-frame only. This table has approximately 160,000 clones, about 90% appearing once. A single count supports this clone. Its specificity is unknown. This CDR3 region has 15 residues. V shed 1 base, J shed 2 bases, and the junction held 2 bases outside the gene matches. Germline CDR1 and CDR2: SNHLY and FYNNEI. The receptor's source is a woman aged 18-30 years in good health and CMV-seropositive. V is TRBV2 and J is TRBJ1-5, with 7 bases aligning to TRBD1. Sequences were obtained from PBMCs. Here the CDR3 reads CASSEEGAGNQPQHF. The CDR3 nucleotides are TGTGCCAGCAGTGAAGAGGGGGCCGGCAATCAGCCCCAGCATTTT.